This T cell receptor (beta chain) was sequenced in a study of T cell responses to AZD1222 COVID-19 vaccine. Whole-study findings and limits: The study sampled repertoires only after the peak T cell response.

The CDR3 is 16 amino acids. J lost 3 bases, V lost 5 bases, and 13 bases had no gene match. Germline assignment: CDR1 MNHEY and CDR2 SMNVEV (reference sequence). TCRdb's copy holds only in-frame clones and misses some; the assay was immunoSEQ multiplex PCR. The data hold 150,000 to 200,000 clones, with around 92% observed a single time. As for this clone: The antigen remains undetermined.

The V gene is TRBV27, the J gene TRBJ2-7; 7 positions agree with TRBD1. The sequence derives from an adult in good health. Here the sequenced sample was peripheral blood, taken on day 0 of AZD1222 vaccination. Here the CDR3 reads CASSPSRGQNYYEQYF. CDR3 nucleotides: TGTGCCAGCAGTCCCAGTAGGGGGCAAAATTACTACGAGCAGTACTTC.